Listed here are 23 T cell receptor beta chains from one sample, sequenced in a study of shared clonotypes between healthy human individuals. Clones were sequenced by immunoSEQ multiplex PCR, and TCRdb holds only the in-frame ones, with some missing. In the table there are about 730,000 clones, approximately 72% of which are singletons. The sample taken for sequencing was memory CD4+ T cells sorted from blood. The subset was: CD45RA-negative fraction. These receptor sequences come from a woman aged 30 to 39 in good health.

This clone was found once. The rearrangement uses TRBV5-8 and TRBJ1-5; D gene ambiguous. This CDR3 contains 16 residues. Germline V lookup: CDR1 SGHTS, CDR2 YDEGEE. V lost 0 bases, J lost 2 bases, and 12 bases lay in between. In nucleotides, the CDR3 is TGTGCCAGCAGCTTGGTAGGGATCTTCGGCAATCAGCCCCAGCATTTT. Amino acids: CASSLVGIFGNQPQHF.

This chain uses TRBV7-8 with TRBJ1-1; D is uncertain. Germline assignment: CDR1 SGHVS and CDR2 FQNEAQ. This CDR3 has 16 amino acids. The V and J ends lost 5 bases and 0 bases respectively, with 16 bases between them. Here the CDR3 reads CASSPGRAAMNTEAFF. CDR3 DNA: TGTGCCAGCAGCCCAGGACGGGCAGCCATGAACACTGAAGCTTTCTTT.

The rearrangement joins TRBV18 to TRBJ2-1, with a tentative D call TRBD2 (5 bases). Trimming cost V 5 bases and J 9 bases, with 11 bases left between them. Germline values: CDR1 KGHSH, CDR2 LQKENI. CDR3 length equals 12 residues. The CDR3 reads CASSSLVSEQFF. The CDR3, as DNA: TGTGCCAGCTCATCACTAGTGAGTGAGCAGTTCTTC.

The chain employs TRBV7-9 and TRBJ2-2; D unclear. CDR3 size: 15 residues. Deletions cut 1 base from V and 1 base from J, with 7 bases between. Looked up from germline, CDR1 is SEHNR and CDR2 is FQNEAQ (reference sequence). The DNA of the CDR3 is TGTGCCAGCAGCTTAGTTATTGGGAACACCGGGGAGCTGTTTTTT. Translating gives CASSLVIGNTGELFF.

V and J are TRBV7-7 and TRBJ2-2; unclear D gene. This CDR3 region has 13 residues. The V end was cut by 0 bases, the J end by 6 bases, with 5 bases between. CDR1 and CDR2 from the germline V gene are SSHAT and FNYEAQ (reference sequence). The CDR3 loop is CASSLAGSGELFF. In DNA form, the CDR3 reads TGTGCCAGCAGCTTAGCGGGGTCCGGGGAGCTGTTTTTT.

In this sample, this clone turned up a few times. The J gene is TRBJ2-1, the V gene TRBV7-9, with TRBD1 matching 7 bases. Trimming at V came to 4 bases and at J to 3 bases, leaving 12 bases not matched to a gene. Germline CDR1 is SEHNR and CDR2 is FQNEAQ (reference sequence). The CDR3 has 17 amino acids. The CDR3 region is CASSSSAGTDYYNEQFF. The CDR3 DNA follows: TGTGCCAGCAGCTCCAGCGCCGGGACAGATTACTACAATGAGCAGTTCTTC.

The chain is built from TRBV5-1 and TRBJ2-7; 8 bases map to TRBD2. J was trimmed by 2 bases and V by 0 bases; bases with no gene match: 7. CDR1 is SGHRS, CDR2 YFSETQ, per germline. This CDR3 comprises 16 residues. The DNA for the CDR3 is TGCGCCAGCAGCTTGGACCCATTAGCGGGAACCTACGAGCAGTACTTC. As protein: CASSLDPLAGTYEQYF.

This clone was detected a few times. This chain joins TRBV7-9 and TRBJ2-1; 11 nucleotides line up with TRBD1. The V and J ends lost 4 bases and 1 base, in that order; junction bases with no gene match: 3. There are 16 residues in the CDR3. Germline-derived CDR1 and CDR2 are SEHNR and FQNEAQ (reference sequence). The CDR3 here is CASSWGTGGSYNEQFF. The CDR3 DNA sequence: TGTGCCAGCAGCTGGGGGACAGGGGGTTCCTACAATGAGCAGTTCTTC.

The rearrangement joins TRBV5-1 to TRBJ1-5, with D unclear. The V gene's germline CDR1 is SGHRS and CDR2 YFSETQ. This CDR3 comprises 15 residues. V dropped 1 base and J dropped 1 base, with 9 bases sitting between them. CDR3 residues: CASSLSDGSNQPQHF. DNA for the CDR3: TGCGCCAGCAGCTTGTCTGATGGGAGCAATCAGCCCCAGCATTTT.

CDR3 in DNA: TGTGCCAGCAGTTCACGAGACAGATATGAAGCTTTCTTT. The encoded protein is CASSSRDRYEAFF. The chain couples TRBV6-5 to TRBJ1-1, with D possibly matching TRBD1 (5 bases). V was trimmed by 4 bases and J by 7 bases, leaving 13 bases between them. The CDR3 loop spans 13 amino acids. In germline, CDR1 is MNHEY, CDR2 SVGAGI.

As to this clone: The same CDR3 also results from other DNA sequences found in this sample. The gene calls are TRBV11-2 and TRBJ2-1, with 10 bases fitting TRBD1. V dropped 4 bases and J dropped 7; count of bases not matched to a gene: 7. This CDR3 is built from 15 residues. The V gene's germline CDR1 is SGHAT and CDR2 FQNNGV. The CDR3 is CASSSRDRGLNEQFF. The CDR3 bases are TGTGCCAGCAGCTCCCGGGACAGGGGATTGAATGAGCAGTTCTTC.

The J gene is TRBJ1-1, the V gene TRBV2; 7 bases are shared with TRBD1. The junction had 6 bases not matched to a gene; V was cut back by 7 bases and J by 1 base. The CDR3 covers 14 residues. CDR1 and CDR2 from the germline V gene are SNHLY and FYNNEI. CDR3 sequence (DNA): TGTGCCAGCACCCCACGACAGGGGAACACTGAAGCTTTCTTT. This codes for CASTPRQGNTEAFF.

J is TRBJ2-7 and V is TRBV5-5; D gene unclear. The CDR3 is 12 amino acids. The germline V and J ends were trimmed by 2 bases and 3 bases, with 6 bases remaining between them. Per germline, CDR1 SGHKS and CDR2 YYEKEE (reference sequence). CDR3 protein: CASSFGNYEQYF. The CDR3 DNA is TGTGCCAGCAGCTTCGGCAACTACGAGCAGTACTTC.

The gene calls are TRBV30 and TRBJ2-1; 16 nucleotides line up with TRBD2. CDR1 GTSNPN and CDR2 SVGIG come from the germline V gene (reference sequence). CDR3 length: 16 residues. V lost 3 bases to trimming and J lost 8 bases; unmatched junction nucleotides: 7. The CDR3 bases are TGTGCCTGGAGCGTGGGACTAGCGGGAGGGCATGATGAGCAGTTCTTC. Protein: CAWSVGLAGGHDEQFF.

With respect to this clone: Different DNA sequences within this sample yield the same CDR3. The chain couples TRBV4-2 to TRBJ1-1; D remains ambiguous. Trimming shortened V by 2 bases and J by 2 bases, and 0 bases separated the two germline ends. This CDR3 is built from 11 residues. Germline V gene data show CDR1 as LGHNA and CDR2 as YNFKEQ. This CDR3 reads CASSQNTEAFF. The DNA of the CDR3 is TGTGCCAGCAGCCAAAACACTGAAGCTTTCTTT.

The gene calls are TRBV6-5 and TRBJ2-7, with TRBD2 matching over 7 bases. The CDR3 totals 14 residues. The germline CDR1 and CDR2 sequences are MNHEY and SVGAGI. J was trimmed by 3 bases and V by 2 bases; bases with no gene match: 4. The CDR3 region is CASSYTGGGYEQYF. The CDR3 nucleotides are TGTGCCAGCAGTTACACGGGAGGCGGCTACGAGCAGTACTTC.

This clone appeared a single time. This chain uses TRBV5-1 with TRBJ1-1; a weak D match, TRBD1 (5 bases). Trimming shortened V by 1 base and J by 1 base, and 14 bases separated the two germline ends. Germline lookup yields CDR1 SGHRS and CDR2 YFSETQ. This CDR3 region has 16 residues. The CDR3 nucleotides are TGCGCCAGCAGCTTGTGGTCAGGGAGAGGGAACACTGAAGCTTTCTTT. Translated: CASSLWSGRGNTEAFF.

On this clone itself: One base away lies a much larger clone, so this may be a sequencing read error. The chain couples TRBV28 to TRBJ2-7; 8 positions agree with TRBD1. This CDR3 spans 14 amino acids. J was trimmed by 2 bases and V by 4 bases; bases with no gene match: 4. In germline, CDR1 is MDHEN, CDR2 SYDVKM. The CDR3 spells CASSSGQAAYEQYF. The CDR3 nucleotides read TGTGCCAGCAGTTCGGGACAGGCGGCCTACGAGCAGTACTTC.

This chain joins TRBV20-1 and TRBJ2-1; 7 nucleotides align to TRBD1. The CDR3 is 11 amino acids. The trim removed 3 bases at V and 14 bases at J, leaving 7 bases unmatched. The V gene's germline CDR1 is DFQATT and CDR2 SNEGSKA (reference sequence). CDR3 nucleotide sequence: TGCAGTGCTAGCGCCCCGGGACAGAAGTTCTTC. Residues: CSASAPGQKFF.

Regarding this clone: Other DNA sequences of this sample code for an identical CDR3. This chain joins TRBV20-1 and TRBJ1-3; no clear D. This CDR3 is built from 11 residues. Per the germline V gene, CDR1 is DFQATT and CDR2 is SNEGSKA (reference sequence). V was cut by 6 bases and J by 1 base, with 4 bases left in between. The CDR3 sequence: CSAGSGNTIYF. The CDR3 DNA reads TGCAGTGCAGGGTCTGGAAACACCATATATTTT.

The chain joins TRBV28 to TRBJ1-4; 9 bases align to TRBD1. This CDR3 is built from 17 residues. Trimming removed 3 bases from V and 8 bases from J; junction bases left unmatched: 13. Germline values: CDR1 MDHEN, CDR2 SYDVKM. CDR3 region: CASSFQTGGSLREKLFF. The CDR3 coding sequence is TGTGCCAGCAGTTTTCAGACAGGGGGGTCCCTTCGGGAAAAACTGTTTTTT.

The V and J genes are TRBV11-3 and TRBJ2-1; D possibly corresponds to TRBD2 (7 bases). This CDR3 region has 17 residues. The V gene lost 1 base and the J gene lost 4 bases, with 17 bases spanning the gap. Germline-derived CDR1 and CDR2 are SGHNT and YENEEA. The CDR3 DNA is TGTGCCAGCAGCTTAGCTGGGGTGAGGGGGGGTTACAATGAGCAGTTCTTC. Protein: CASSLAGVRGGYNEQFF.

The chain employs TRBV2 and TRBJ1-4; the D is unclear. The V gene lost 0 bases and the J gene lost 2 bases, with 10 bases spanning the gap. The germline V gene encodes CDR1 SNHLY and CDR2 FYNNEI. The CDR3 spans 16 residues. The CDR3 DNA is TGTGCCAGCAGTGAAGCGAGGCCTGGTACTAATGAAAAACTGTTTTTT. Amino acid sequence: CASSEARPGTNEKLFF.